This T cell receptor beta chain was captured by sequencing in a study of blood T cell repertoires in COVID-19. CDR1 is SGHRS and CDR2 is YFSETQ in the germline V gene. With 2 bases removed from V and 6 bases from J, the gap between germline ends came to 11 bases. CDR3 length equals 13 residues. Method: immunoSEQ multiplex PCR; TCRdb's copy keeps in-frame clones and lacks some. The sample records about 120,000 clones, 85% to 90% being singletons. The chain combines TRBV5-1 with TRBJ1-2, with a tentative D call TRBD1 (6 bases). The TCR was taken from an older man with active or convalescent COVID-19. Sequenced input: peripheral blood. The CDR3 is CASSFKGENGYTF. The CDR3 DNA follows: TGCGCCAGCAGCTTCAAGGGGGAGAATGGCTACACCTTC. Combining the CDR3 with reference TRBV5-1 and TRBJ1-2 gives the whole variable domain KAGVTQTPRYLIKTRGQQVTLSCSPISGHRSVSWYQQTPGQGLQFLFEYFSETQRNKGNFPGRFSGRQFSNSRSEMNVSTLELGDSALYLCASSFKGENGYTFGSGTRLTVV.